The 5 T cell receptor beta chains below were found in one sample sequenced in a study of identical twins. TCRdb processed the 5' RACE reads anew with MiXCR; each CDR3 protein has one entry. This sample has some 250,000 distinct CDR3 sequences; roughly 7.1% occur once, and the top ten carry about 14%. The data also belong to a second study, concerning T cells expressing NK-cell markers.

Specimen: CD8+ T cells sorted from blood. These receptors came from a woman aged 18 to 35 in good health.

The chain is built from TRBV11-2 and TRBJ2-1, with 10 bases identical to TRBD2. The V gene's germline CDR1 is SGHAT and CDR2 FQNNGV. The CDR3 is 14 amino acids. Germline trimming cut 5 bases from V and 7 bases from J; bases unmatched to any gene: 5. CDR3 residues: CASSTLAGRNEQFF. CDR3 bases: TGTGCCAGCAGCACACTAGCGGGGAGGAATGAGCAGTTCTTC.

This clonotype was recorded many times. The chain has TRBV12-3 or TRBV12-4 and TRBJ2-1; tentatively, D is TRBD1 or TRBD2 (6 bases each). Trimming stripped 7 bases from V and 5 bases from J, with 15 bases between. This CDR3 has 14 residues. The CDR3 DNA reads as TGTGCCAGCACCGGGGGCCATCTTGACAATGAGCAGTTCTTC. This codes for CASTGGHLDNEQFF.

This clonotype was picked up a small number of times. This sequence joins TRBV11-2 and TRBJ2-1; D may be TRBD1 (6 bases). V was cut by 5 bases and J by 11 bases, with 19 bases left in between. Germline CDR1 is SGHAT and CDR2 is FQNNGV. The CDR3 contains 14 residues. The DNA of the CDR3 is TGTGCCAGCAGCCCACTCCCATTAGGGGGAAAGCAGTTCTTC. Amino acids: CASSPLPLGGKQFF.

This chain connects TRBV4-3 to TRBJ1-2, with D maybe TRBD1 (6 bases). CDR3 size: 14 residues. The germline CDR1 and CDR2 sequences are LGHNA and YSLEER. V lost 3 bases and J 7 bases, leaving 15 bases between the germline ends. The CDR3 DNA is TGCGCCAGCAGCCACCAGGGCGGACAGAGTGGCTACACCTTC. Its protein is CASSHQGGQSGYTF.

V is TRBV4-1 and J is TRBJ2-5, with D possibly matching TRBD1 (6 bases). The CDR3 extends over 16 amino acids. V was shortened by 1 base and J by 4 bases, with 16 bases between the two germline ends. The V gene's germline CDR1 is MGHRA and CDR2 YSYEKL. Written as DNA, the CDR3 is TGCGCCAGCAGCCAAGTCGAAGGGGGAAGTAGAGAGACCCAGTACTTC. Translation: CASSQVEGGSRETQYF.